Below, 13 T cell receptor beta chains from the same sample are listed, as sequenced in a study of T cells expressing NK-cell markers. For each CDR3 protein, TCRdb gives one entry from its re-call of the 5' RACE reads, without DNA. The sample table sets out about 430,000 distinct CDR3 sequences. The sample was blood T cells: a sorted CD56 or NKG2C T cell subset, CD4+ or CD8+ T cells, or bulk PBMC T cells (not recorded which). The receptors were sampled from a woman aged 50 to 60 in good health.

The chain combines TRBV5-4 with TRBJ2-7; TCRdb returns TRBD1, unconfirmable since there is no DNA. The CDR3 consists of 13 residues. Germline CDR1 is SGHNT and CDR2 is YYREEE (reference sequence). CDR3 in amino acids: CASFRRGRNEQYF.

The rearrangement links TRBV12-5 to TRBJ2-7; TCRdb proposes TRBD1, but this gene call is untestable without DNA. Germline loops: CDR1 LGHNT, CDR2 FRNRAP. The CDR3 consists of 16 residues. CDR3 in amino acids: CASGSGSGTASYEQYF.

The gene calls are TRBV30 and TRBJ2-1; lacking DNA, the TRBD2 call made by TCRdb goes unchecked. Looked up from germline, CDR1 is GTSNPN and CDR2 is SVGIG (reference sequence). CDR3 length: 16 residues. The CDR3 here is CAWSVWEGSLPDEQFF.

The gene calls are TRBV10-3 and TRBJ2-3; TCRdb returns TRBD1, unconfirmable since there is no DNA. Per germline, CDR1 ENHRY and CDR2 SYGVKD. CDR3 length: 14 residues. The CDR3 spells CAISPGTATDTQYF.

The rearrangement joins TRBV20-1 to TRBJ1-1; the TRBD1 assignment by TCRdb is unverifiable without DNA. There are 11 residues in the CDR3. Germline V gene data show CDR1 as DFQATT and CDR2 as SNEGSKA (reference sequence). The CDR3: CSGTSFRAAFF.

The rearrangement joins TRBV2 to TRBJ2-1; the TRBD1 assignment by TCRdb is unverifiable without DNA. Germline loops: CDR1 SNHLY, CDR2 FYNNEI. CDR3 size: 13 residues. CDR3 region: CASLPGTYNEQFF.

The chain links TRBV5-1 to TRBJ2-1. Germline V lookup: CDR1 SGHRS, CDR2 YFSETQ. The CDR3 runs to 15 residues. CDR3 residues: CASSLAQTSYNEQFF.

V and J are TRBV7-9 and TRBJ2-1; TCRdb picks TRBD1, but there is no DNA to check that call. The CDR3 consists of 13 residues. From germline, CDR1 is SEHNR and CDR2 FQNEAQ (reference sequence). The CDR3 is CASRQGEYNEQFF.

CDR3 residues: CASSQRPGPGRDNEQFF. This chain joins TRBV12-3 or TRBV12-4 and TRBJ2-1; TCRdb lists TRBD2, though no DNA is available to test this call. The CDR3 loop spans 17 amino acids.

V is TRBV14 and J is TRBJ2-1. This CDR3 has 14 amino acids. Germline loops: CDR1 SGHDN, CDR2 FVKESK. The CDR3 is CASSQVRGFNEQFF.

CDR3 region: CASSSTYGPRGDTEAFF. The chain uses TRBV7-9 and TRBJ1-1. CDR3 length: 17 amino acids. CDR1 SEHNR and CDR2 FQNEAQ come from the germline V gene (reference sequence). Combining the CDR3 with reference TRBV7-9 and TRBJ1-1 gives the whole variable domain DTGVSQNPRHKITKRGQNVTFRCDPISEHNRLYWYRQTLGQGPEFLTYFQNEAQLEKSRLLSDRFSAERPKGSFSTLEIQRTEQGDSAMYLCASSSTYGPRGDTEAFFGQGTRLTVV.

The chain employs TRBV7-9 and TRBJ1-5. Per germline, CDR1 SEHNR and CDR2 FQNEAQ (reference sequence). This CDR3 spans 19 amino acids. CDR3 residues: CASSLVGREGTIGNQPQHF.

V and J are TRBV7-9 and TRBJ1-5; the TCRdb call, TRBD1, lacks DNA for checking. CDR3 length equals 16 residues. Germline CDR1 reads SEHNR; CDR2 reads FQNEAQ (reference sequence). The CDR3 reads CASSLGDQGSGQPQHF.